Each of the 21 T cell receptor beta chains below was sequenced from the same sample in a study of OX40 agonist ivuxolimab in advanced cancers. Profiled with immunoSEQ multiplex PCR; TCRdb holds only in-frame clones, not every one. Among about 19,000 clones, under 85% were seen once, and the ten largest hold more than 50%. Material: CD4+ or CD8+ T cells sorted from blood, obtained in a trial of the OX40 agonist ivuxolimab. Every receptor here comes from an adult with an advanced solid tumor such as melanoma, head and neck, liver or kidney cancer.

V and J are TRBV9 and TRBJ1-3; TRBD1 might be the D (5 bases). This CDR3 contains 15 residues. Deletions cut 1 base from V and 2 bases from J, with 10 bases between. Germline CDR1 is SGDLS and CDR2 is YYNGEE. The chain's CDR3 is CASSVSGTTGNTIYF. For the CDR3, the DNA is TGTGCCAGCAGCGTATCCGGGACTACTGGAAACACCATATATTTT.

The gene calls are TRBV7-9 and TRBJ2-3, with D perhaps matching TRBD1 (6 bases). Trimming shortened V by 5 bases and J by 0 bases, and 21 bases separated the two germline ends. The germline gives CDR1 SEHNR, CDR2 FQNEAQ (reference sequence). The CDR3 consists of 18 residues. In DNA form, the CDR3 reads TGTGCCAGCAGCGAACGGGACACGGATCGGATTAGCACAGATACGCAGTATTTT. Residues: CASSERDTDRISTDTQYF. Full variable domain (outside the CDR3, taken from reference TRBV7-9 and TRBJ2-3): DTGVSQNPRHKITKRGQNVTFRCDPISEHNRLYWYRQTLGQGPEFLTYFQNEAQLEKSRLLSDRFSAERPKGSFSTLEIQRTEQGDSAMYLCASSERDTDRISTDTQYFGPGTRLTVL.

The genes are TRBV4-1 and TRBJ1-4; 9 bases align to TRBD1. Unmatched junction bases numbered 12, after V lost 2 bases and J lost 11 bases. The germline CDR1 and CDR2 sequences are MGHRA and YSYEKL. CDR3 size: 16 residues. The CDR3 here is CASSQLYGTGISKLFF. The CDR3, as DNA: TGCGCCAGCAGCCAATTGTACGGGACAGGGATCAGTAAACTGTTTTTT.

The V gene is TRBV5-1, the J gene TRBJ2-7, with 8 bases lining up with TRBD2. The CDR3 covers 15 residues. The germline CDR1 and CDR2 sequences are SGHRS and YFSETQ. Unmatched junction bases numbered 7, after V lost 1 base and J lost 4 bases. The CDR3 sequence is CASSLIPGGAYEQYF. DNA for the CDR3: TGCGCCAGCAGCTTGATCCCCGGGGGGGCATACGAGCAGTACTTC.

This clone was detected a few times. The chain recombines TRBV6-6 with TRBJ2-7; 9 positions match TRBD2. Trimming cost V 6 bases and J 6 bases; bases outside gene matches: 12. The germline V gene encodes CDR1 MNHNY and CDR2 SVGAGI (reference sequence). This CDR3 is 15 amino acids long. This CDR3 reads CASSLTGTSYSEQYF. As DNA, the CDR3 is TGTGCCAGCAGCTTGACCGGGACTAGCTATTCCGAGCAGTACTTC.

V is TRBV6-5 and J is TRBJ1-1; no definite D call. Germline V lookup: CDR1 MNHEY, CDR2 SVGAGI. V was pared by 6 bases and J by 10 bases, with 12 bases between. The CDR3 length is 11 residues. The CDR3 bases are TGTGCCAGCAGAACGCCTGCTGGAGCTTTCTTT. Translation gives CASRTPAGAFF.

A single count supports this clone. The genes are TRBV25-1 and TRBJ1-1; D gene unclear. The CDR3 extends over 12 amino acids. V was cut by 6 bases and J by 5 bases, with 10 bases left in between. The germline gives CDR1 MGHDK, CDR2 SYGVNS. The CDR3, as DNA: TGTGCCAGCAGAGTAGGAGGAACTGAAGCTTTCTTT. This sequence encodes CASRVGGTEAFF.

This chain joins TRBV6-5 and TRBJ1-1; the match to TRBD1 covers 8 bases. Germline V lookup: CDR1 MNHEY, CDR2 SVGAGI. The V gene end was trimmed by 2 bases and the J gene end by 5 bases; junction bases not matched to a gene: 1. The CDR3 sequence is 13 residues long. CDR3 sequence reads: CASSYGTGTEAFF. The DNA of the CDR3 is TGTGCCAGCAGTTACGGGACAGGAACTGAAGCTTTCTTT.

As concerns this clone: A far larger clone lies a single base away; this is likely a read error. The rearrangement uses TRBV13 and TRBJ1-1; 7 nucleotides line up with TRBD1. The germline CDR1 and CDR2 sequences are PRHDT and FYEKMQ (reference sequence). This CDR3 has 17 residues. V dropped 5 bases and J dropped 1; count of bases not matched to a gene: 13. The CDR3 DNA sequence: TGTGCCAGCAGCCAAGAGTCGAATGAGGGGGCGAACACTGAAGCTTTCTTT. Its translation is CASSQESNEGANTEAFF. The full variable domain, its missing parts supplied by reference TRBV13 and TRBJ1-1, is AAGVIQSPRHLIKEKRETATLKCYPIPRHDTVYWYQQGPGQDPQFLISFYEKMQSDKGSIPDRFSAQQFSDYHSELNMSSLELGDSALYFCASSQESNEGANTEAFFGQGTRLTVV.

This rearrangement joins TRBV15 to TRBJ2-3; D is perhaps TRBD1 or TRBD2 (5 bases each). Trimming shortened V by 2 bases and J by 0 bases, and 12 bases separated the two germline ends. The CDR3 has 16 amino acids. Germline lookup yields CDR1 LNHNV and CDR2 YYDKDF (reference sequence). CDR3 sequence: CATSRIRGDSTDTQYF. The DNA for the CDR3 is TGTGCCACCAGCAGAATCAGAGGGGATAGCACAGATACGCAGTATTTT.

This clone came up a few times. The genes are TRBV28 and TRBJ2-3; D gene uncertain. CDR1 and CDR2 (germline): MDHEN, SYDVKM. The V gene lost 6 bases and the J gene lost 0 bases, with 13 bases spanning the gap. This CDR3 contains 15 residues. The DNA of the CDR3 is TGTGCCAGCAGCCGACCGACGGTTAGCACAGATACGCAGTATTTT. It is translated as CASSRPTVSTDTQYF.

This chain connects TRBV19 to TRBJ2-1, with 7 bases matching TRBD1. Germline V lookup: CDR1 LNHDA, CDR2 SQIVND (reference sequence). This CDR3 spans 12 amino acids. V was pared by 9 bases and J by 4 bases, with 3 bases of the junction left unmatched. Here the CDR3 DNA reads TGTGCCAGCGGACAGGTGTACAATGAGCAGTTCTTC. Translating gives CASGQVYNEQFF.

The V gene is TRBV5-4, the J gene TRBJ1-1; weak D call: TRBD1 (5 bases). V lost 3 bases and J 7 bases, leaving 10 bases between the germline ends. The CDR3 length is 12 residues. The germline V gene has CDR1 SGHNT and CDR2 YYREEE (reference sequence). The CDR3 loop is CASSSDMSEAFF. CDR3 DNA sequence: TGTGCCAGCAGCTCGGACATGAGTGAAGCTTTCTTT.

The rearrangement joins TRBV4-2 to TRBJ2-1, with D unclear. The germline V and J ends were trimmed by 2 bases and 7 bases, with 18 bases remaining between them. Germline CDR1 is LGHNA and CDR2 is YNFKEQ. The CDR3 runs to 16 residues. CDR3 residues: CASSQPPGVVVNEQFF. The CDR3 DNA sequence: TGTGCCAGCAGCCAACCCCCTGGGGTAGTGGTTAATGAGCAGTTCTTC.

With respect to this clone: Different DNA sequences within this sample yield the same CDR3. The chain combines TRBV30 with TRBJ2-3; D gene ambiguous. CDR1 GTSNPN and CDR2 SVGIG come from the germline V gene (reference sequence). This CDR3 has 10 residues. Trimming removed 5 bases at V and 5 bases at J, with 5 bases between. The CDR3 nucleotides are TGTGCCTGGGGGTTAGATACGCAGTATTTT. Residues: CAWGLDTQYF.

The chain joins TRBV7-9 to TRBJ2-2, with 9 nucleotides matching TRBD1. Germline V gene sequence: CDR1 SEHNR, CDR2 FQNEAQ (reference sequence). The CDR3 extends over 15 amino acids. The ends lost 5 bases at V and 7 bases at J; junction bases unmatched: 8. CDR3 protein: CASSGTDRGVGELFF. CDR3 DNA sequence: TGTGCCAGCAGCGGCACGGACAGGGGCGTCGGGGAGCTGTTTTTT.

CDR3 in DNA: TGTGCCAGCAGTGACGCGGGGCGCAGGGGGCAGTACTTC. This codes for CASSDAGRRGQYF. This chain links TRBV2 with TRBJ2-5; D is possibly TRBD1 (7 bases). Germline V gene lookup returns CDR1 SNHLY and CDR2 FYNNEI. V was pared by 3 bases and J by 11 bases, with 16 bases between. This CDR3 region has 13 residues.

The chain links TRBV7-6 to TRBJ2-3; the match to TRBD2 covers 16 bases. Germline V gene data show CDR1 as SGHVS and CDR2 as FNYEAQ. With 5 bases clipped from V and 3 bases from J, the junction kept 8 bases outside the gene matches. The length of the CDR3 is 18 residues. The CDR3 is CASSAGLAGGYGTDTQYF. The CDR3 DNA follows: TGTGCCAGCAGCGCGGGACTAGCGGGGGGGTACGGGACAGATACGCAGTATTTT.

V is TRBV30 and J is TRBJ1-1; D possibly corresponds to TRBD1 (5 bases). The length of the CDR3 is 14 residues. Per the germline V gene, CDR1 is GTSNPN and CDR2 is SVGIG (reference sequence). Trimming shortened V by 3 bases and J by 1 base, and 12 bases separated the two germline ends. The CDR3 nucleotides read TGTGCCTGGAGGCAGACAGACAAGAACACTGAAGCTTTCTTT. Protein sequence: CAWRQTDKNTEAFF.

CDR3 coding DNA: TGCGCCAGCAGCCAAGATAAGTACAGCGGGGGGACACTCGGTTGGTTCTTC. This codes for CASSQDKYSGGTLGWFF. The rearrangement uses TRBV4-1 and TRBJ2-1; 9 bases match TRBD2. The CDR3 is made up of 17 amino acids. The junction had 18 bases not matched to a gene; V was cut back by 0 bases and J by 15 bases. Germline values: CDR1 MGHRA, CDR2 YSYEKL.

V is TRBV4-2 and J is TRBJ2-7; possibly TRBD2 for D (5 bases). This CDR3 spans 13 amino acids. Per the germline V gene, CDR1 is LGHNA and CDR2 is YNFKEQ. Trimming stripped 1 base from V and 3 bases from J, with 7 bases between. CDR3 protein: CASSQGAGYEQYF. CDR3 sequence (DNA): TGTGCCAGCAGCCAAGGGGCGGGCTACGAGCAGTACTTC.